This TCR beta chain came from a study of control samples from healthy donors and cancer patients. The assay was immunoSEQ multiplex PCR, and TCRdb's table has in-frame clones only and misses some. The repertoire holds about 75,000 clones, with less than 95% as singletons. The source of this sequence is a woman in her thirties or forties in good health. Source material: blood.

Here the CDR3 DNA reads TGTGCCAGCAGGACAGGGGGCGAAGGGGACACTGAAGCTTTCTTT. It encodes CASRTGGEGDTEAFF. The V gene is TRBV6-5, the J gene TRBJ1-1; 10 bases fit TRBD1. The CDR3 is 15 residues long. J gave up 3 bases and V 6 bases, and 7 bases lay outside the gene matches. Germline V lookup: CDR1 MNHEY, CDR2 SVGAGI.